This TCR beta chain was obtained from a study of cytomegalovirus exposure and HLA in healthy donors. Study results and limitations: Later analysis indicated greater clonal expansion among HLA-associated TCR beta chains than among equally common other chains. Cytomegalovirus association was listed for around 170 TCR beta chains.

PCR amplification relied on 60 Vbeta primers (plus 13 Jbeta primers). Libraries were prepared by immunoSEQ multiplex PCR; TCRdb keeps only in-frame clonotypes and omits some of them. The sample has under 200,000 clones, 82% seen once. In germline, CDR1 is MGHDK, CDR2 SYGVNS. Trimming removed 4 bases at V and 4 bases at J, with 13 bases between. This CDR3 has 14 amino acids. Comment on this clone: Its antigen is not known.

The chain couples TRBV25-1 to TRBJ1-2, with TRBD1 as a possible D gene (5 bases). The sequenced material came from PBMCs. The clonotype comes from a woman aged 18-29 years in good health and CMV-seronegative. As DNA, the CDR3 is TGTGCCAGCAGTGCGGCAGGGTCTTTCTATGGCTACACCTTC. This encodes CASSAAGSFYGYTF.